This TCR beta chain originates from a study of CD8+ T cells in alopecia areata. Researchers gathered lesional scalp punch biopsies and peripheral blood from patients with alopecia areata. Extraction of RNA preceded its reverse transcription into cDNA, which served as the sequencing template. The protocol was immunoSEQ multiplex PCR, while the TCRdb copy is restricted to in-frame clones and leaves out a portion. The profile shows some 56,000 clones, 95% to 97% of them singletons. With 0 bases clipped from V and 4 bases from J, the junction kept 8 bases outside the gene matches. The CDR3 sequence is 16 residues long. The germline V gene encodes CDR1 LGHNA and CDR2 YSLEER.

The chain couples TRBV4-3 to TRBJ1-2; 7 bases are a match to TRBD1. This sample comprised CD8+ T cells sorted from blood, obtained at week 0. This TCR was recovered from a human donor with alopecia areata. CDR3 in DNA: TGCGCCAGCAGCCAAGATTTGGGACAGAGCATCTATGGCTACACCTTC. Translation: CASSQDLGQSIYGYTF.